The rows below give T cell receptor beta chains drawn from one sample of a study of blood T cell repertoires in COVID-19. Sequenced by immunoSEQ multiplex PCR; TCRdb stores in-frame clones only, minus some. The sample gives approximately 94,000 clones, 85% to 95% of which show up once; around 4% is in the top ten. Material for sequencing was peripheral blood. Every receptor here comes from a woman aged 45 to 65 in a cohort sampled during active COVID-19. Both conserved end residues are part of each CDR3. Fields, in order: clone size, J gene, V gene, D gene, CDR3 protein, CDR3 DNA. The D gene is left open where the match is weak. Expanded clones get a size class; other rows say once, few or many, or leave the size out.

size: .; J: TRBJ1-3; V: TRBV3-1/TRBV3-2; D: .; CDR3: CASSRDSGSGNTIYF; DNA: TGTGCCAGCAGCCGGGACTCTGGATCTGGAAACACCATATATTTT
size: .; J: TRBJ2-7; V: TRBV6-2/TRBV6-3; D: .; CDR3: CASSYGGASPYEQYF; DNA: TGTGCCAGCAGTTACGGGGGGGCCAGCCCCTACGAGCAGTACTTC
size: .; J: TRBJ2-7; V: TRBV4-1; D: .; CDR3: CASSQKAPYEQYF; DNA: TGCGCCAGCAGCCAAAAAGCCCCCTACGAGCAGTACTTC
size: .; J: TRBJ2-7; V: TRBV6-5; D: .; CDR3: CASSLGASGGYEQYF; DNA: TGTGCCAGCAGTTTAGGAGCAAGCGGAGGCTACGAGCAGTACTTC
size: .; J: TRBJ1-5; V: TRBV27; D: TRBD1; CDR3: CASRTTGGIFQPQHF; DNA: TGTGCCAGCAGGACGACAGGGGGCATTTTTCAGCCCCAGCATTTT
size: .; J: TRBJ1-1; V: TRBV7-9; D: .; CDR3: CASSLVGGLHNTEAFF; DNA: TGTGCCAGCAGCTTAGTAGGCGGACTCCATAACACTGAAGCTTTCTTT
size: .; J: TRBJ2-5; V: TRBV7-3; D: .; CDR3: CASSIVGGAEETQYF; DNA: TGTGCCAGCAGCATCGTGGGTGGGGCAGAAGAGACCCAGTACTTC
size: .; J: TRBJ1-4; V: TRBV5-5; D: TRBD1; CDR3: CASSLTGGAGEKLFF; DNA: TGTGCCAGCAGCTTGACAGGGGGCGCAGGGGAAAAACTGTTTTTT
size: .; J: TRBJ2-7; V: TRBV18; D: .; CDR3: CASSPLTPSASYEQYF; DNA: TGTGCCAGCTCACCACTTACTCCAAGCGCCTCCTACGAGCAGTACTTC
size: .; J: TRBJ1-3; V: TRBV2; D: .; CDR3: CASSETHSSGNTIYF; DNA: TGTGCCAGCAGTGAAACCCACAGCTCTGGAAACACCATATATTTT
size: .; J: TRBJ2-5; V: TRBV28; D: .; CDR3: CASSLVAPQETQYF; DNA: TGTGCCAGCAGTTTAGTGGCACCACAAGAGACCCAGTACTTC
size: .; J: TRBJ1-6; V: TRBV5-1; D: TRBD1; CDR3: CASSEGQGPSPLHF; DNA: TGCGCCAGCAGCGAGGGACAGGGCCCTTCACCCCTCCACTTT
size: once; J: TRBJ2-7; V: TRBV5-1; D: .; CDR3: CASSPVGEAYEQYF; DNA: TGCGCCAGCAGCCCGGTAGGGGAGGCGTACGAGCAGTACTTC
size: .; J: TRBJ2-7; V: TRBV19; D: TRBD1; CDR3: CASSQEGTGLYEQYF; DNA: TGTGCCAGTAGTCAAGAAGGGACAGGCCTTTACGAGCAGTACTTC
size: .; J: TRBJ1-3; V: TRBV19; D: .; CDR3: CASSTPGHRGTIYF; DNA: TGTGCCAGTAGTACCCCAGGGCATCGAGGCACCATATATTTT
size: .; J: TRBJ1-1; V: TRBV29-1; D: .; CDR3: CSAGGQSNTEAFF; DNA: TGCAGCGCCGGCGGACAGTCGAACACTGAAGCTTTCTTT
size: .; J: TRBJ2-1; V: TRBV19; D: TRBD2; CDR3: CASTKGTSGDYSYNEQFF; DNA: TGTGCCAGTACCAAGGGCACTAGCGGAGATTACTCCTACAATGAGCAGTTCTTC
size: .; J: TRBJ2-1; V: TRBV1; D: .; CDR3: CTSSQRTSGTLPYNEQFF; DNA: TGCACCAGCAGCCAACGGACTAGCGGCACCTTACCTTACAATGAGCAGTTCTTC
size: .; J: TRBJ2-7; V: TRBV5-1; D: TRBD1; CDR3: CASTSRDRPYEQYF; DNA: TGCGCCAGCACCTCCCGGGACAGACCCTACGAGCAGTACTTC
size: .; J: TRBJ2-7; V: TRBV4-2; D: TRBD2; CDR3: CASSQSTSGTVEQYF; DNA: TGTGCCAGCAGCCAATCGACTAGCGGGACCGTCGAGCAGTACTTC
size: .; J: TRBJ1-3; V: TRBV21-1; D: .; CDR3: CASSKVEAQGHSSGNTIYF; DNA: TGTGCCAGCAGCAAAGTAGAAGCCCAGGGACACAGCTCTGGAAACACCATATATTTT
size: .; J: TRBJ1-5; V: TRBV7-9; D: .; CDR3: CASSLGWGTGDQPQHF; DNA: TGTGCCAGCAGCTTAGGCTGGGGTACCGGGGATCAGCCCCAGCATTTT
size: .; J: TRBJ1-5; V: TRBV19; D: .; CDR3: CASRGSRDNQPQHF; DNA: TGTGCCAGTAGAGGCAGCCGGGATAATCAGCCCCAGCATTTT
size: .; J: TRBJ2-3; V: TRBV6-4; D: TRBD2; CDR3: CASSDLAGGADTQYF; DNA: TGTGCCAGCAGTGACCTGGCGGGGGGGGCGGATACGCAGTATTTT
size: .; J: TRBJ1-1; V: TRBV7-9; D: TRBD1; CDR3: CASSAGPDRVNTEAFF; DNA: TGTGCCAGCAGCGCCGGCCCTGACAGGGTGAACACTGAAGCTTTCTTT